Listed below are T cell receptor beta chains from one sample, sequenced in a study of technical replicates of blood from a few donors. Profiled with immunoSEQ multiplex PCR; TCRdb holds only in-frame clones, not every one. Seen here are roughly 70,000 clones, roughly 90% observed once, and the top ten hold 4.7%. Source material: PBMCs. These receptors all come from a human donor in good health. Some clones in this sample may be carry-over from other donors' samples. Both conserved end residues are part of each CDR3. A D gene is named only where the DNA matches it firmly. The size field is filled for only some rows; it gives once, few, many or a size class.

V,size,J,D,DNA,CDR3
TRBV11-2,.,TRBJ2-1,.,TGTGCCAGCAGTCCGGTCAGCGGGCGCTCCTACAATGAGCAGTTCTTC,CASSPVSGRSYNEQFF
TRBV29-1,.,TRBJ1-2,.,TGCAGCGTTGAAGGAGGTGGTTTTGCTGGCTACACCTTC,CSVEGGGFAGYTF
TRBV10-3,.,TRBJ1-1,TRBD1,TGTGCCATCAGACAGGGGAGTACTGAAGCTTTCTTT,CAIRQGSTEAFF
TRBV4-3,.,TRBJ2-7,TRBD1,TGCGCCAGCAGCCAAAGGGGACAGGGGTCCGAGCAGTACTTC,CASSQRGQGSEQYF
TRBV18,few,TRBJ2-1,TRBD2,TGTGCCAGCTCACCAGTGACTAGCTCCTATGAGCAGTTCTTC,CASSPVTSSYEQFF
TRBV10-3,.,TRBJ1-3,.,TGTGCCACCCGACTGGGAAACACCATATATTTT,CATRLGNTIYF
TRBV6-6,.,TRBJ1-1,.,TGTGCCACTGACCAGACGGGTCGGAACACTGAAGCTTTCTTT,CATDQTGRNTEAFF
TRBV7-2,.,TRBJ1-2,TRBD1,TGTGCCAGCACCCCGGGGACAGGGGGCGTTATCTATGGCTACACCTTC,CASTPGTGGVIYGYTF
TRBV7-6,.,TRBJ1-3,TRBD1,TGTGCCAGCAGCTCCTTACAGGGGTCCCTCTCTGGAAACACCATATATTTT,CASSSLQGSLSGNTIYF
TRBV30,.,TRBJ2-2,TRBD1,TGTGCCTGGAGTGTATCAAGGAACAGCCGGGACAGGGGGCTTTCCGGGGAGCTGTTTTTT,CAWSVSRNSRDRGLSGELFF
TRBV10-3,.,TRBJ2-2,TRBD2,TGTGCCATCAGCGGAACTAGCGGGAGAGACACCGGGGAGCTGTTTTTT,CAISGTSGRDTGELFF
TRBV2,.,TRBJ1-2,TRBD1,TGTGCCAGCAGTGGAGGGGGCAATGGCTACACCTTC,CASSGGGNGYTF
TRBV6-1,.,TRBJ2-7,TRBD1,TGTGCCAGCAGAACCGGGACAGGGGGCGACGAGCAGTACTTC,CASRTGTGGDEQYF
TRBV19,once,TRBJ1-2,TRBD1,TGTGCCAGTAGCTGGGACAGAACCTATGGCTACACCTTC,CASSWDRTYGYTF
TRBV6-5,.,TRBJ2-1,.,TGTGCCAGCAGTTTTCGGGCCCCGGGGAACAATGAGCAGTTCTTC,CASSFRAPGNNEQFF
TRBV10-3,.,TRBJ2-3,TRBD1,TGTGCCATCAGAGGGACAGGGAACACAGATACGCAGTATTTT,CAIRGTGNTDTQYF
TRBV5-6,.,TRBJ2-3,.,TGTGCCAGCAGCCCGCCTACCTGGGATACGCAGTATTTT,CASSPPTWDTQYF
TRBV15,.,TRBJ1-3,.,TGTGCCACCAGCAGAGATCCGGGGGCTGGAAACACCATATATTTT,CATSRDPGAGNTIYF
TRBV25-1,.,TRBJ2-7,TRBD1,TGTGCCAGCAGTGACGGGACAGGGGCACTCACCTACGAGCAGTACTTC,CASSDGTGALTYEQYF
TRBV21-1,.,TRBJ2-2,.,TGTGCCAGCAGCTCCGAGATAGGGACAGGTGGGACCGGGGAGCTGTTTTTT,CASSSEIGTGGTGELFF
TRBV16,.,TRBJ1-5,.,TGTGCCAGCAGCCAATCTTTTGGCAGGGCCTGGCCCCAGCATTTT,CASSQSFGRAWPQHF
TRBV11-2,.,TRBJ2-1,.,TGTGCCAGCAGCTCGGGACTCAGAAATGAGCAGTTCTTC,CASSSGLRNEQFF
TRBV7-3,.,TRBJ2-2,TRBD2,TGTGCCAGCAGCTTATCCCCAGAAGCGGGAGTTGGGACCGGGGAGCTGTTTTTT,CASSLSPEAGVGTGELFF
TRBV6-5,once,TRBJ2-3,.,TGTGCCAGCAGGACTAGCACAGATACGCAGTATTTT,CASRTSTDTQYF
TRBV18,.,TRBJ2-5,.,TGTGCCAGCTCACCACCCCTAATTTCGGCCAGGGACCAAGAGACCCAGTACTTC,CASSPPLISARDQETQYF
TRBV2,.,TRBJ1-5,TRBD1,TGTGCCAGCAGTGGGCAGGGGGCCCATCAGCCCCAGCATTTT,CASSGQGAHQPQHF
TRBV6-6,.,TRBJ2-7,.,TGTGCCAGCAACATAGCGTTAACCTACGAGCAGTACTTC,CASNIALTYEQYF
TRBV7-3,.,TRBJ2-3,TRBD1,TGTGCCAGCAGGCAAGGACAGGGATGGGCAGATACGCAGTATTTT,CASRQGQGWADTQYF
TRBV5-1,once,TRBJ1-1,.,TGCGCCAGCAGCTTGACTACGGGGTCCACTGAAGCTTTCTTT,CASSLTTGSTEAFF
TRBV5-1,.,TRBJ2-5,.,TGCGCCAGCAGCTTAGCTGGGCGGGGAGAGACCCAGTACTTC,CASSLAGRGETQYF
TRBV6-5,.,TRBJ2-5,TRBD2,TGTGCCAGCAGTTACTCAGTCGGGGGGGAGACCCAGTACTTC,CASSYSVGGETQYF
TRBV7-9,.,TRBJ2-7,.,TGTGCCAGCAGCGATACAGGGTTCTACGAGCAGTACTTC,CASSDTGFYEQYF
TRBV27,.,TRBJ1-2,.,TGTGCCAGCAGTTCGTCTGACAGGTACTATGGCTACACCTTC,CASSSSDRYYGYTF
TRBV30,.,TRBJ2-3,TRBD2,TGTGCCTGGACCTGGACTAGCGGATTCACAGATACGCAGTATTTT,CAWTWTSGFTDTQYF
TRBV5-1,once,TRBJ2-1,TRBD1,TGCGCCAGCAGCATCACAGGGGTTGAGCAGTTCTTC,CASSITGVEQFF
TRBV5-6,few,TRBJ1-1,.,TGTGCCAGCAGCTTGCGGGGGAACACTGAAGCTTTCTTT,CASSLRGNTEAFF
TRBV30,.,TRBJ1-1,.,TGTGCCTGGAGTGACAATTATGAAGCTTTCTTT,CAWSDNYEAFF
TRBV19,.,TRBJ2-7,.,TGTGCCAGTATTTTTGAGGGACAAGCCTCCTACGAGCAGTACTTC,CASIFEGQASYEQYF
TRBV6-5,.,TRBJ2-3,.,TGTGCCAGCAGTACGGACGGTGAGGGAGATACGCAGTATTTT,CASSTDGEGDTQYF
TRBV29-1,.,TRBJ2-3,TRBD2,TGCAGCGTTGATTCGACTAGCAAGAACACAGATACGCAGTATTTT,CSVDSTSKNTDTQYF
TRBV4-2,.,TRBJ1-6,.,TGTGCCAGCAGCCAACTACCCGTTCCGAGCTCCTATAATTCACCCCTCCACTTT,CASSQLPVPSSYNSPLHF
TRBV5-1,once,TRBJ2-3,.,TGCGCCAGCAGCTCGACAGGAGGACTCACAGATACGCAGTATTTT,CASSSTGGLTDTQYF
TRBV7-9,.,TRBJ2-3,TRBD2,TGTGCCAGCAGCTTTCGCGGGGGGGCCGTAGATACGCAGTATTTT,CASSFRGGAVDTQYF
TRBV15,.,TRBJ2-4,TRBD1,TGTGCCACCACGACGGGACAGGGGGCCGATTGGGCCAAAAACATTCAGTACTTC,CATTTGQGADWAKNIQYF
TRBV13,.,TRBJ1-4,.,TGTGCCAGCGCGGAACGGTCACTTGGGGAAAAACTGTTTTTT,CASAERSLGEKLFF
TRBV7-9,.,TRBJ2-7,.,TGTGCCAGCAGCTTAGCTAGCGGAGGGACCTACGAGCAGTACTTC,CASSLASGGTYEQYF
TRBV5-5,.,TRBJ1-1,.,TGTGCCAGCAGCTCCAGGGGAACTGAAGCTTTCTTT,CASSSRGTEAFF
TRBV29-1,.,TRBJ2-7,.,TGCAGCGTTGTTGGGGCCCACGAGCAGTACTTC,CSVVGAHEQYF
TRBV7-3,.,TRBJ2-5,TRBD1,TGTGCCAGCAGCCTGGGACAGGGGGCGCGGGAGACCCAGTACTTC,CASSLGQGARETQYF
TRBV7-2,.,TRBJ2-5,TRBD1,TGTGCCAGCAGCCTCCATCCAGGGGGCAACCAAGAGACCCAGTACTTC,CASSLHPGGNQETQYF
TRBV5-5,.,TRBJ2-7,.,TGTGCCAGCAGCTTGGTTGTTTTCTCGGACGAGCAGTACTTC,CASSLVVFSDEQYF
TRBV7-2,.,TRBJ2-1,TRBD1,TGTGCCAGCAGCATAGACAGGGGCTATGAGCAGTTCTTC,CASSIDRGYEQFF
TRBV4-1,.,TRBJ1-4,TRBD1,TGCGCCAGCAGCCACGGACAGGGGAATGAAAAACTGTTTTTT,CASSHGQGNEKLFF